The T cell receptor beta chain under discussion was sequenced for a study of CD8 T cells in ankylosing spondylitis. This clonotype was recorded many times. TCRdb reanalysed the 5' RACE reads using MiXCR and keeps one entry per CDR3 protein. There are some 120,000 distinct CDR3 sequences in the sample; around 7% occur only once, and 9% to 15% lies in the top ten. V shed 3 bases and J shed 1 base, with 10 bases lying between them. The germline V gene has CDR1 SGHNT and CDR2 YYREEE (reference sequence). There are 14 residues in the CDR3. This chain joins TRBV5-4 and TRBJ1-1, with a weak D call TRBD1 (6 bases). Material for sequencing was blood, either unsorted or a sorted T cell fraction (not recorded which). This TCR was sampled from a male donor with ankylosing spondylitis or in good health (not recorded which). The CDR3 DNA reads as TGTGCCAGCAGCTGGGGGGGCGGGAACACTGAAGCTTTCTTT. Amino acids: CASSWGGGNTEAFF.